The present entry profiles one T cell receptor beta chain with its context. Trimming took 1 base from V and 3 from J, leaving 6 bases between them. Germline CDR1 LGHDT, CDR2 YNNKEL (reference sequence). The CDR3 is 13 amino acids. This entry comes from a study of control samples from healthy donors and cancer patients. The assay was immunoSEQ multiplex PCR, and TCRdb's table has in-frame clones only and misses some. The sample yields over 65,000 clones, roughly 91% seen once. This chain joins TRBV3-1 (or the pseudogene TRBV3-2) and TRBJ1-2; D is possibly TRBD1 (5 bases). The receptor was derived from a woman aged 45 to 65 with colorectal cancer. Sample: PBMCs. CDR3 protein: CASSQAGHYGYTF. CDR3 coding DNA: TGTGCCAGCAGCCAAGCAGGGCACTATGGCTACACCTTC.